These 25 T cell receptor beta chains share one sample of origin, sequenced in a study of shared clonotypes between healthy human individuals (dated by TCRdb to the early 2020s). CD8 naive samples were obtained by positive selection for CCR7 among CD45RO-negative cells, yielding a CD45RA+CCR7+ population from which TemRA cells were excluded. Library construction relied on the immunoSEQ multiplex PCR assay. Entries here come from immuneACCESS through TCRdb and include only in-frame sequences with V and J called. Some clones fail to appear in such tables; in the studies checked, an unresolved V gene covers under half of the shortfall, and the cause of the remainder is unknown. This sample has 1.5 million to 2.5 million clones in its table, and about 95% of those were observed once. The ten most abundant clones make up around 1% of the sample. Material for sequencing was naive CD8+ T cells sorted from blood. The cell subset or site label corresponds to: CD45RA+CCR7+. The receptors shown here come from a man aged 18 to 30 in good health.

The rearrangement joins TRBV5-1 to TRBJ2-5; tentatively, D is TRBD1 (6 bases). This CDR3 spans 13 amino acids. Germline CDR1 is SGHRS and CDR2 is YFSETQ. V lost 1 base, J lost 3 bases, and 7 bases lay in between. Here the CDR3 reads CASSLWTEETQYF. CDR3 DNA sequence: TGCGCCAGCAGCTTGTGGACAGAAGAGACCCAGTACTTC.

The sample holds one count of this clone. The chain carries TRBV6-6 and TRBJ1-2; 8 nucleotides match TRBD1. The ends lost 2 bases at V and 8 bases at J; junction bases unmatched: 4. The CDR3 sequence is 13 residues long. CDR1 is MNHNY, CDR2 SVGAGI, per germline (reference sequence). CDR3 sequence reads: CASSYGQGHGYTF. The CDR3 coding sequence is TGTGCCAGCAGTTACGGACAGGGCCACGGCTACACCTTC.

This chain connects TRBV2 to TRBJ2-7, with TRBD1 identical over 10 bases. CDR1 and CDR2 from the germline V gene are SNHLY and FYNNEI. The junction had 7 bases not matched to a gene; V was cut back by 4 bases and J by 4 bases. The CDR3 sequence is 15 residues long. The CDR3 nucleotides read TGTGCCAGCAGTGCTGACAGGGGGCCGGGATACGAGCAGTACTTC. Its translation is CASSADRGPGYEQYF.

As concerns this clone: Other DNA sequences from this sample encode an identical CDR3 as well. V gene TRBV7-8 combines with J gene TRBJ2-3; D not resolved. V was shortened by 0 bases and J by 0 bases, with 1 base between the two germline ends. Per the germline V gene, CDR1 is SGHVS and CDR2 is FQNEAQ. The CDR3 has 13 amino acids. CDR3 residues: CASSLASTDTQYF. CDR3 in DNA: TGTGCCAGCAGCTTAGCGAGCACAGATACGCAGTATTTT.

The chain carries TRBV25-1 and TRBJ2-3; no clear D gene. This CDR3 has 15 amino acids. Per germline, CDR1 MGHDK and CDR2 SYGVNS. Trimming shortened V by 3 bases and J by 0 bases, and 10 bases separated the two germline ends. The CDR3 DNA is TGTGCCAGCAGTGATTGGACGGGTAGCACAGATACGCAGTATTTT. Its translation: CASSDWTGSTDTQYF.

The chain employs TRBV19 and TRBJ1-1; D is possibly TRBD1 (5 bases). The germline gives CDR1 LNHDA, CDR2 SQIVND (reference sequence). The CDR3 covers 15 residues. V lost 5 bases, J lost 2 bases, and 15 bases lay in between. The CDR3 bases are TGTGCCAGTAGTCCCCCGGGACTGACCAACACTGAAGCTTTCTTT. Translated, it gives CASSPPGLTNTEAFF.

This clone has a single count. The genes are TRBV7-8 and TRBJ2-7; 8 nucleotides match TRBD1. The length of the CDR3 is 16 residues. The germline V gene encodes CDR1 SGHVS and CDR2 FQNEAQ. V lost 2 bases, J lost 3 bases, and 9 bases stayed unmatched. The CDR3 region is CASSLTHRDRFYEQYF. The CDR3 DNA reads as TGTGCCAGCAGCTTAACCCACCGGGACAGGTTCTACGAGCAGTACTTC.

V gene TRBV7-9 combines with J gene TRBJ2-6, with TRBD1 matching over 8 bases. The CDR3 length is 18 residues. The junction had 9 bases not matched to a gene; V was cut back by 4 bases and J by 1 base. Germline lookup yields CDR1 SEHNR and CDR2 FQNEAQ (reference sequence). The DNA for the CDR3 is TGTGCCAGCAGCTCCAGACAGGGGCGCGCTTCTGGGGCCAACGTCCTGACTTTC. Translation: CASSSRQGRASGANVLTF.

The chain employs TRBV29-1 and TRBJ1-2; D ambiguous. The CDR3 length is 13 residues. Germline V CDR1 and CDR2: SQVTM, ANQGSEA. V gave up 0 bases and J gave up 4 bases, with 9 bases separating them. CDR3 amino acids: CSVEEDRAYGYTF. The CDR3, as DNA: TGCAGCGTTGAAGAGGATAGGGCCTATGGCTACACCTTC.

The V gene is TRBV10-3, the J gene TRBJ2-7; TRBD1 might be the D (6 bases). Germline loops: CDR1 ENHRY, CDR2 SYGVKD. Trimming stripped 4 bases from V and 6 bases from J, with 13 bases between. This CDR3 is built from 13 residues. The DNA of the CDR3 is TGTGCCATCAGTGGTACAGGGTTGGCCGAGCAGTACTTC. Translating gives CAISGTGLAEQYF.

The rearrangement uses TRBV28 and TRBJ2-7; 8 bases agree with TRBD1. V was clipped by 4 bases and J by 2 bases; unmatched bases: 13. Per germline, CDR1 MDHEN and CDR2 SYDVKM. The CDR3 has 17 amino acids. This CDR3 is CASSSSSGGGTAYEQYF. In nucleotides, the CDR3 is TGTGCCAGCAGTTCATCCTCAGGGGGCGGCACAGCCTACGAGCAGTACTTC.

The genes are TRBV5-6 and TRBJ2-7; D could derive from TRBD1 or TRBD2 (5 bases each). The CDR3 totals 14 residues. Germline values: CDR1 SGHDT, CDR2 YYEEEE. V lost 0 bases, J lost 5 bases, and 12 bases lay in between. CDR3 sequence (DNA): TGTGCCAGCAGCTTGGGCAGGGACGCAGACGAGCAGTACTTC. This sequence encodes CASSLGRDADEQYF. The full variable domain, with the rest looked up from reference TRBV5-6 and TRBJ2-7, is DAGVTQSPTHLIKTRGQQVTLRCSPKSGHDTVSWYQQALGQGPQFIFQYYEEEERQRGNFPDRFSGHQFPNYSSELNVNALLLGDSALYLCASSLGRDADEQYFGPGTRLTVT.

The rearrangement links TRBV9 to TRBJ2-2, with D possibly called TRBD1 or TRBD2 (6 bases each). The germline V gene encodes CDR1 SGDLS and CDR2 YYNGEE. The CDR3 length is 13 residues. V lost 0 bases to trimming and J lost 9 bases, with 9 bases between them. For the CDR3, the DNA is TGTGCCAGCAGCGTAGGGGGGGCCAGGGAGCTGTTTTTT. This gives the protein CASSVGGARELFF.

This clone was detected once. V is TRBV7-9 and J is TRBJ2-5; TRBD1 aligns across 7 bases. CDR1 is SEHNR and CDR2 is FQNEAQ in the germline V gene (reference sequence). The CDR3 covers 16 residues. V was pared by 5 bases and J by 1 base, with 10 bases of the junction left unmatched. Written as DNA, the CDR3 is TGTGCCAGCAGCAACAGGGGTGCCGGACCCCAAGAGACCCAGTACTTC. Translated, it gives CASSNRGAGPQETQYF.

As for this clone: Other nucleotide sequences in the sample specify the same CDR3. V gene TRBV28 combines with J gene TRBJ2-7; D is possibly TRBD2 (5 bases). The CDR3 is 14 amino acids. Germline CDR1 MDHEN, CDR2 SYDVKM. Trimming left V 6 bases short and J 0 bases short, with 12 bases between. CDR3: CASSLTGISYEQYF. DNA for the CDR3: TGTGCCAGCAGCCTTACCGGGATCTCCTACGAGCAGTACTTC.

The chain joins TRBV5-4 to TRBJ1-1; D unresolved. The CDR3 has 18 residues. Germline CDR1 SGHNT, CDR2 YYREEE (reference sequence). V lost 0 bases and J lost 0, with 18 bases in between. The CDR3 region is CASSLADAGPHMNTEAFF. In nucleotides, the CDR3 is TGTGCCAGCAGCTTGGCAGATGCCGGGCCCCACATGAACACTGAAGCTTTCTTT. Using reference TRBV5-4 and TRBJ1-1 for the parts outside the CDR3, the full variable domain is ETGVTQSPTHLIKTRGQQVTLRCSSQSGHNTVSWYQQALGQGPQFIFQYYREEENGRGNFPPRFSGLQFPNYSSELNVNALELDDSALYLCASSLADAGPHMNTEAFFGQGTRLTVV.

CDR3 amino acids: CASSDSIYWDIPYEQYF. As DNA, the CDR3 is TGTGCCAGCAGTGACTCGATCTATTGGGACATTCCCTACGAGCAGTACTTC. This chain connects TRBV6-4 to TRBJ2-7; possible D gene TRBD1, 6 bases. V shed 0 bases and J shed 2 bases, with 17 bases lying between them. Germline CDR1 and CDR2: MRHNA and SNTAGT. CDR3 size: 17 residues.

This chain connects TRBV6-5 to TRBJ2-3; maybe TRBD2 (6 bases). The CDR3 has 15 amino acids. Germline CDR1 MNHEY, CDR2 SVGAGI. Trimming shortened V by 5 bases and J by 3 bases, and 15 bases separated the two germline ends. CDR3 in amino acids: CASSGDGTLTDTQYF. The CDR3 region has the DNA TGTGCCAGCAGTGGGGACGGGACTCTAACAGATACGCAGTATTTT.

This rearrangement joins TRBV9 to TRBJ2-7; 7 bases match TRBD1. CDR1 is SGDLS, CDR2 YYNGEE, per germline. This CDR3 is 13 amino acids long. The trim removed 4 bases at V and 3 bases at J, leaving 4 bases unmatched. The DNA for the CDR3 is TGTGCCAGCAGCCGGGACAGTGACTACGAGCAGTACTTC. Protein product: CASSRDSDYEQYF. Combining the CDR3 with reference TRBV9 and TRBJ2-7 gives the whole variable domain DSGVTQTPKHLITATGQRVTLRCSPRSGDLSVYWYQQSLDQGLQFLIQYYNGEERAKGNILERFSAQQFPDLHSELNLSSLELGDSALYFCASSRDSDYEQYFGPGTRLTVT.

The rearrangement links TRBV25-1 to TRBJ2-2; D possibly corresponds to TRBD2 (5 bases). CDR1 and CDR2 from the germline V gene are MGHDK and SYGVNS. The CDR3 contains 15 residues. With 4 bases removed from V and 5 bases from J, the gap between germline ends came to 14 bases. The CDR3 DNA follows: TGTGCCAGCAGTGCCCAAGGGAGCTGGACCGGGGAGCTGTTTTTT. Protein product: CASSAQGSWTGELFF.

On this clone: At one end the junction does not follow the germline gene, possibly because of a read error. J is TRBJ2-7 and V is TRBV7-7; D unclear. Germline CDR1 is SSHAT and CDR2 is FNYEAQ (reference sequence). This CDR3 is 12 amino acids long. The CDR3 DNA sequence: TGTGCTAGCAGCGACCAAGGTGGAGAGCAGTACTTC. Translated: CASSDQGGEQYF.

The chain carries TRBV30 and TRBJ2-4; D might be TRBD1 or TRBD2, each matching 5 bases. Per germline, CDR1 GTSNPN and CDR2 SVGIG (reference sequence). The ends were cut back, 6 bases at V and 3 bases at J, with 12 bases in the middle. CDR3 length: 13 residues. Here the CDR3 reads CACAGTNKNIQYF. CDR3 coding DNA: TGTGCCTGTGCCGGGACCAACAAAAACATTCAGTACTTC.

The genes are TRBV30 and TRBJ1-2; D not resolved. Germline CDR1 GTSNPN, CDR2 SVGIG (reference sequence). The CDR3 has 16 residues. V lost 0 bases, J lost 0 bases, and 14 bases lay in between. For the CDR3, the DNA is TGTGCCTGGAGTGTTAGCGGTCCACTAGCTAACTATGGCTACACCTTC. This translates into CAWSVSGPLANYGYTF.

This chain connects TRBV7-3 to TRBJ2-1, with TRBD2 matching 14 bases. Per the germline V gene, CDR1 is SGHTA and CDR2 is FQGTGA. CDR3 size: 19 residues. V dropped 2 bases and J dropped 5; count of bases not matched to a gene: 11. CDR3 loop: CASSLPALGTSGGHNEQFF. For the CDR3, the DNA is TGTGCCAGCAGCTTACCCGCCCTTGGGACTAGCGGGGGCCACAATGAGCAGTTCTTC. The full variable domain, with the rest looked up from reference TRBV7-3 and TRBJ2-1, is GAGVSQTPSNKVTEKGKYVELRCDPISGHTALYWYRQSLGQGPEFLIYFQGTGAADDSGLPNDRFFAVRPEGSVSTLKIQRTERGDSAVYLCASSLPALGTSGGHNEQFFGPGTRLTVL.

The chain links TRBV10-1 to TRBJ2-5; D call uncertain. Germline V gives CDR1 WNHNN, CDR2 SYGVQD (reference sequence). The CDR3 is 13 residues long. V lost 6 bases to trimming and J lost 5 bases, with 13 bases between them. CDR3 coding DNA: TGCGCCAGCAGCCGGGCCTTAGGGGAGACCCAGTACTTC. This gives the protein CASSRALGETQYF.